A selection of T cell receptor beta chains follows, all from one sample in a study of beta chain features in type 1 diabetes. Clones were sequenced by immunoSEQ multiplex PCR, and TCRdb holds only the in-frame ones, with some missing. Of 20,000 to 25,000 clones in the sample, about 50% were seen once. Sequencing input: stem cell memory CD4+ T cells from blood. The receptor set was obtained from a man aged 18 to 30 with type 1 diabetes. Each CDR3 is given with its conserved first and last residue. A D gene is named only where the DNA matches it firmly. Size is stated for part of the rows, as once, few or many counts, or as a class when the clone is expanded.

>14|NA|TRBV29-1|TRBJ1-5|once
CSVEVGGAGQPQHF
TGCAGCGTTGAAGTCGGGGGGGCCGGCCAGCCCCAGCATTTT
>18|TRBD2|TRBV30|TRBJ2-6|few
CAWNLRLAGGPGANVLTF
TGTGCCTGGAACTTAAGGCTAGCGGGGGGACCTGGGGCCAACGTCCTGACTTTC
>14|TRBD2|TRBV6-1|TRBJ2-5|few
CAREGGGGQETQYF
TGTGCCAGAGAGGGCGGGGGGGGTCAAGAGACCCAGTACTTC
>13|NA|TRBV7-2|TRBJ1-5|NA
CASSLARDQPQHF
TGTGCCAGCAGCTTAGCGAGGGATCAGCCCCAGCATTTT
>16|TRBD2|TRBV19|TRBJ2-2|NA
CASSIGSSGSTGELFF
TGTGCCAGTAGTATAGGTTCTAGCGGGAGCACCGGGGAGCTGTTTTTT
>13|NA|TRBV29-1|TRBJ2-5|NA
CSVFKGGGETQYF
TGCAGCGTCTTTAAGGGAGGCGGGGAGACCCAGTACTTC
>16|TRBD1|TRBV18|TRBJ2-7|NA
CASSPGRTGGIYEQYF
TGTGCCAGCTCACCCGGCCGGACAGGGGGCATCTACGAGCAGTACTTC
>15|NA|TRBV6-5|TRBJ1-2|NA
CASNRGGADNYGYTF
TGTGCCAGCAACCGTGGGGGGGCCGATAACTATGGCTACACCTTC
>14|NA|TRBV21-1|TRBJ1-6|NA
CASNVAGVCSPLHF
TGTGCCAGCAACGTCGCAGGTGTCTGTTCACCCCTCCACTTT
>17|NA|TRBV28|TRBJ2-6|NA
CASSFDLGSSGANVLTF
TGTGCCAGCAGTTTCGATTTGGGCAGCTCTGGGGCCAACGTCCTGACTTTC
>21|NA|TRBV21-1|TRBJ2-2|NA
CASSKEQDEITSGMNTGELFF
TGTGCCAGCAGCAAAGAACAAGACGAAATTACTAGCGGGATGAACACCGGGGAGCTGTTTTTT